The clone carrying this T cell receptor (beta chain) was recorded a few times. Antigen specificity is unknown. Investigators reverse transcribed all isolated RNA, so they sequenced expressed TCRB transcripts. Profiled with immunoSEQ multiplex PCR; TCRdb holds only in-frame clones, not every one. The table shows approximately 100,000 clones, with 28% occurring only once. This record comes from a study of beta chain features in type 1 diabetes. Overall study: Patient and healthy donor groups were alike in age, gender and cell yields. Study-wide points: Researchers report that Type 1 diabetes patients had moderately but significantly shorter TCRB CDR3s across all four CD4+ subsets. Lower insertion and higher deletion counts appeared at VDJ junctions in type 1 diabetes patients.

Sorted CD4+ subsets: naive, central memory, regulatory, stem cell-like memory (CD45RO/CCR7/CD25/CD127/CD95/CD27 panel). Germline V lookup: CDR1 SGHVS, CDR2 FQNEAQ. V was pared by 5 bases and J by 0 bases, with 11 bases between. The CDR3 spans 15 residues. The chain employs TRBV7-8 and TRBJ2-1; TRBD2 might be the D (5 bases). The sequence derives from a woman aged 18-30 years with type 1 diabetes. Sequenced material: central memory CD4+ T cells from blood. The CDR3: CASSPAVSSYNEQFF. The CDR3 DNA reads TGTGCCAGCAGCCCAGCGGTAAGCTCCTACAATGAGCAGTTCTTC.